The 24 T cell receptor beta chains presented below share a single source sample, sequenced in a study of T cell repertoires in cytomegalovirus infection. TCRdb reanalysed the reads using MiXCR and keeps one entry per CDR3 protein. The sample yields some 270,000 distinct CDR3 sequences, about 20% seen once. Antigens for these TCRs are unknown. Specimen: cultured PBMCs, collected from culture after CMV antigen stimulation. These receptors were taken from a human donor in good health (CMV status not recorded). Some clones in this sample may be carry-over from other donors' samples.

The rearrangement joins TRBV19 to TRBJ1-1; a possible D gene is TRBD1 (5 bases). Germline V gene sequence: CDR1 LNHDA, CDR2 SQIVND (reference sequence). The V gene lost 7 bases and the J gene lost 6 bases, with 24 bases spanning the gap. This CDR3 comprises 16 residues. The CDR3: CASTRAGSFGFAEAFF. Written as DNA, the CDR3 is TGTGCCAGTACCAGGGCAGGGTCTTTTGGGTTCGCTGAAGCTTTCTTT.

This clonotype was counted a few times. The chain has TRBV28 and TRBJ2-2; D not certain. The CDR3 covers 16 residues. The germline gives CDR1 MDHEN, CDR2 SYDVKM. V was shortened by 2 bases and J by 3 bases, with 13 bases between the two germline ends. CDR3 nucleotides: TGTGCCAGCAGTTTAAGCTCGCTACCCTACACCGGGGAGCTGTTTTTT. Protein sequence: CASSLSSLPYTGELFF. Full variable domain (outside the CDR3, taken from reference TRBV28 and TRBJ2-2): DVKVTQSSRYLVKRTGEKVFLECVQDMDHENMFWYRQDPGLGLRLIYFSYDVKMKEKGDIPEGYSVSREKKERFSLILESASTNQTSMYLCASSLSSLPYTGELFFGEGSRLTVL.

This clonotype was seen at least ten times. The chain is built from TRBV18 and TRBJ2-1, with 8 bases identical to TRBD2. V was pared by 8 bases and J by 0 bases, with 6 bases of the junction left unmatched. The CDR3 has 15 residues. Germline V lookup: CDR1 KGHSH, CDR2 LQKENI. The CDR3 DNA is TGTGCCAGCAGCCCAGGGACTAGCTCCTACAATGAGCAGTTCTTC. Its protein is CASSPGTSSYNEQFF.

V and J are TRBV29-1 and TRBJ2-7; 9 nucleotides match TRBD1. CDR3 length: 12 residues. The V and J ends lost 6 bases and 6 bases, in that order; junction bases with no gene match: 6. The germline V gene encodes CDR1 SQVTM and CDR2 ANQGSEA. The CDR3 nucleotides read TGCAGCGTGTGGACAGGGGAGACCGAGCAGTACTTC. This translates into CSVWTGETEQYF.

CDR3 bases: TGTGCCAGCAGCTCCAGGGGCAGGGGGCGGAACACTGAAGCTTTCTTT. Protein product: CASSSRGRGRNTEAFF. The chain has TRBV7-9 and TRBJ1-1, with TRBD1 matching 8 bases. Germline V gives CDR1 SEHNR, CDR2 FQNEAQ (reference sequence). CDR3 length: 16 residues. V was clipped by 4 bases and J by 1 base; unmatched bases: 8.

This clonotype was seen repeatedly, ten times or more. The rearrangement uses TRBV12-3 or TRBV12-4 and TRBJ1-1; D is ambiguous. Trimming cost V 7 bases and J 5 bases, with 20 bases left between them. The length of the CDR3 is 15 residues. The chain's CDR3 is CASTSKRRLGTEAFF. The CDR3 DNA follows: TGTGCCAGCACCTCAAAACGGAGGTTGGGGACTGAAGCTTTCTTT.

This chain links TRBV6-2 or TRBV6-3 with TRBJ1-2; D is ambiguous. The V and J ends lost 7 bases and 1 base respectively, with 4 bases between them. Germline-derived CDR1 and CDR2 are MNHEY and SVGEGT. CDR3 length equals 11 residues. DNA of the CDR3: TGTGCCAGCACCAATAACTATGGCTACACCTTC. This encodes CASTNNYGYTF.

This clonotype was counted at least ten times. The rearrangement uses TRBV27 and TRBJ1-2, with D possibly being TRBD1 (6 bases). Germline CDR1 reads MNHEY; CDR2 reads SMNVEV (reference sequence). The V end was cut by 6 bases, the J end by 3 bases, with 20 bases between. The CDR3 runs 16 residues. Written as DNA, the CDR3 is TGTGCCAGCAGCCTTACATGGGGGCGCCCCCACTATGGCTACACCTTC. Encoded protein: CASSLTWGRPHYGYTF.

DNA of the CDR3: TGTGCCAGCAGCTTATTAAATGAAAAACTGTTTTTT. This sequence encodes CASSLLNEKLFF. The rearrangement joins TRBV5-5 to TRBJ1-4; D remains ambiguous. Trimming removed 2 bases from V and 5 bases from J, with 4 bases in between. The CDR3 sequence is 12 residues long. Per germline, CDR1 SGHKS and CDR2 YYEKEE (reference sequence).

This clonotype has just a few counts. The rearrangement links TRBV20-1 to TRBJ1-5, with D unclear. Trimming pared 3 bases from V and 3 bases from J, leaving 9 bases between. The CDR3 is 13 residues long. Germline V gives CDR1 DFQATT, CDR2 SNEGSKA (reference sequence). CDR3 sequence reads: CSASGSVNQPQHF. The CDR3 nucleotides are TGCAGTGCTAGCGGGAGCGTCAATCAGCCCCAGCATTTT.

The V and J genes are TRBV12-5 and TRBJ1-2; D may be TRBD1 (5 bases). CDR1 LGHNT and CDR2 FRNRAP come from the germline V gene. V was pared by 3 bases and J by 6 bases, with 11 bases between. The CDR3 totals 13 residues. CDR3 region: CASGFRDFDGYTF. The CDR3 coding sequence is TGTGCTAGTGGTTTCAGGGACTTCGATGGCTACACCTTC.

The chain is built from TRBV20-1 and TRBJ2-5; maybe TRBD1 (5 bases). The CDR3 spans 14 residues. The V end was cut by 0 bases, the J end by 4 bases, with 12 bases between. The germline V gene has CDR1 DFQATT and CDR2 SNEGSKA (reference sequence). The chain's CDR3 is CSARDYSRVETQYF. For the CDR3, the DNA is TGCAGTGCTAGAGATTACAGCAGGGTAGAGACCCAGTACTTC.

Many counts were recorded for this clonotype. CDR3 sequence reads: CASSMQGYYGYTF. DNA of the CDR3: TGTGCCAGCAGCATGCAGGGGTATTATGGCTACACCTTC. The chain has TRBV7-2 and TRBJ1-2, with D possibly being TRBD1 (6 bases). The germline V and J ends were trimmed by 5 bases and 5 bases, with 12 bases remaining between them. There are 13 residues in the CDR3. The germline V gene has CDR1 SGHTA and CDR2 FQGNSA.

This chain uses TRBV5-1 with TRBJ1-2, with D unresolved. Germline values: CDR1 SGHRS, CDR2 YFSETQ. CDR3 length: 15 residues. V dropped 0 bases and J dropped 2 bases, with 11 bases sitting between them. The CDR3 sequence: CASSLDGSANYGYTF. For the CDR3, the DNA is TGCGCCAGCAGCTTGGACGGGTCGGCCAACTATGGCTACACCTTC. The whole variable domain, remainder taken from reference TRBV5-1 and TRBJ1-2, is KAGVTQTPRYLIKTRGQQVTLSCSPISGHRSVSWYQQTPGQGLQFLFEYFSETQRNKGNFPGRFSGRQFSNSRSEMNVSTLELGDSALYLCASSLDGSANYGYTFGSGTRLTVV.

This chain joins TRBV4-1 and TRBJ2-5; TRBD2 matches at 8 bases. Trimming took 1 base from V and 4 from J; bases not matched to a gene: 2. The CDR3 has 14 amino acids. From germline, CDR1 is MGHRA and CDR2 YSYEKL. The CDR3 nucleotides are TGCGCCAGCAGCCAAGGAGCGGGAGTAGAGACCCAGTACTTC. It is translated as CASSQGAGVETQYF.

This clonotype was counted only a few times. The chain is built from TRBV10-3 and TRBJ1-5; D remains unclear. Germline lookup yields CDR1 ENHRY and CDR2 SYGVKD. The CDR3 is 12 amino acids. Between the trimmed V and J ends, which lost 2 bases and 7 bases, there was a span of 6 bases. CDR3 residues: CAISEPKQPQHF. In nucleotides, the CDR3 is TGTGCCATCAGTGAGCCGAAACAGCCCCAGCATTTT.

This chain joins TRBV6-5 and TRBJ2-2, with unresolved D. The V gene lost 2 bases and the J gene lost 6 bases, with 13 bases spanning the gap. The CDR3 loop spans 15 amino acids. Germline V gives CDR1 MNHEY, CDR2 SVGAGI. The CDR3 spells CASSYDTSHAGELFF. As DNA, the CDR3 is TGTGCCAGCAGTTACGACACGTCCCACGCCGGGGAGCTGTTTTTT.

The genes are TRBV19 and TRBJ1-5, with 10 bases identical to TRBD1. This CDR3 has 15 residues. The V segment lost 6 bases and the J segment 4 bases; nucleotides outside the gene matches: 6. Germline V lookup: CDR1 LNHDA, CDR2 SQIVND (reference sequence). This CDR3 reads CASRFGTGVNQPQHF. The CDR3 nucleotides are TGTGCCAGTAGGTTCGGGACAGGGGTAAATCAGCCCCAGCATTTT.

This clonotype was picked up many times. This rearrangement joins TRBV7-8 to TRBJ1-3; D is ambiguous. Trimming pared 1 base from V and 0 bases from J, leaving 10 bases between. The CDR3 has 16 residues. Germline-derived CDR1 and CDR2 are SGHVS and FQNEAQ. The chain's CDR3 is CASSLEGALSGNTIYF. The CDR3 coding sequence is TGTGCCAGCAGCTTAGAAGGAGCCCTCTCTGGAAACACCATATATTTT.

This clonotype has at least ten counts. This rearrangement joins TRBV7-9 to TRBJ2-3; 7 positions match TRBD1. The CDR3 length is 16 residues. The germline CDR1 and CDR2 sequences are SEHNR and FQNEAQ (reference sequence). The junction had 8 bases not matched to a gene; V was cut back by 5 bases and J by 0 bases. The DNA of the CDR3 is TGTGCCAGCAGCACGGGACAGTACGTTAGCACAGATACGCAGTATTTT. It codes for CASSTGQYVSTDTQYF. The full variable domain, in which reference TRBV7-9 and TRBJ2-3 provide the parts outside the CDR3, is DTGVSQNPRHKITKRGQNVTFRCDPISEHNRLYWYRQTLGQGPEFLTYFQNEAQLEKSRLLSDRFSAERPKGSFSTLEIQRTEQGDSAMYLCASSTGQYVSTDTQYFGPGTRLTVL.

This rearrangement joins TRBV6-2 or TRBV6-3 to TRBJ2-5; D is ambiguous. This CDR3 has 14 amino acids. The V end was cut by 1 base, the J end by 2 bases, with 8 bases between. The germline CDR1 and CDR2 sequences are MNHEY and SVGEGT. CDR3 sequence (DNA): TGTGCCAGCAGTTACTTGGCAGAGCAAGAGACCCAGTACTTC. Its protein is CASSYLAEQETQYF.

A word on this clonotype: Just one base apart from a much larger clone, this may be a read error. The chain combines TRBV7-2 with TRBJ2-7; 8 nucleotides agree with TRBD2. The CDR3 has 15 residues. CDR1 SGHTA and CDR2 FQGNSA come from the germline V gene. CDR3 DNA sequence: TGTGACAGCAGCTTACGTAGCGGGGACTCCTACGAGCAGTACTTC. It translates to CDSSLRSGDSYEQYF.

This chain's CDR3 is CASSIGTVEAFF. The CDR3 DNA sequence: TGTGCCAGTAGTATAGGAACAGTAGAAGCTTTCTTT. The chain has TRBV19 and TRBJ1-1; D is undetermined. This CDR3 is built from 12 residues. CDR1 and CDR2 (germline): LNHDA, SQIVND (reference sequence). Trimming removed 1 base from V and 8 bases from J, with 8 bases in between. Full variable domain (rest looked up from reference TRBV19 and TRBJ1-1): DGGITQSPKYLFRKEGQNVTLSCEQNLNHDAMYWYRQDPGQGLRLIYYSQIVNDFQKGDIAEGYSVSREKKESFPLTVTSAQKNPTAFYLCASSIGTVEAFFGQGTRLTVV.

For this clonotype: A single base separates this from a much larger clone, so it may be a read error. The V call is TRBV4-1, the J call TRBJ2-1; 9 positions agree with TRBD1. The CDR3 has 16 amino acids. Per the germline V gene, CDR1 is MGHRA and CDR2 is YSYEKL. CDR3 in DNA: TGCGCCAGCAGCCAAACCCGACAGGGGGTTCTCAATGCGCAGTTCTTC. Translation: CASSQTRQGVLNAQFF.